This T cell receptor beta chain was retrieved from a study of cytomegalovirus exposure and HLA in healthy donors. About this clone itself: Its target is not known.

Findings and limits, study-wide: Prior analysis indicated that the majority of TCR beta V segments exhibited productivity approximately 90% or approximately 30% of the time.

PCR used 60 Vbeta primers and 13 Jbeta primers. Method: immunoSEQ multiplex PCR; TCRdb's copy keeps in-frame clones and lacks some. The sample data list tens of thousands of clones. Germline lookup yields CDR1 SGDLS and CDR2 YYNGEE. Trimming took 4 bases from V and 5 from J; bases not matched to a gene: 14. CDR3 size: 16 residues. This receptor was identified in a man between 18 and 35 years old in good health and CMV-seropositive. Sequencing was done on a sample of PBMCs. V and J are TRBV9 and TRBJ2-5; TRBD1 matches at 7 bases. CDR3 nucleotide sequence: TGTGCCAGCAGCTCAAATCCCGGACAGGTTGGGGAGACCCAGTACTTC. Amino acids: CASSSNPGQVGETQYF. The full variable domain, rest sourced from reference TRBV9 and TRBJ2-5, is DSGVTQTPKHLITATGQRVTLRCSPRSGDLSVYWYQQSLDQGLQFLIQYYNGEERAKGNILERFSAQQFPDLHSELNLSSLELGDSALYFCASSSNPGQVGETQYFGPGTRLLVL.